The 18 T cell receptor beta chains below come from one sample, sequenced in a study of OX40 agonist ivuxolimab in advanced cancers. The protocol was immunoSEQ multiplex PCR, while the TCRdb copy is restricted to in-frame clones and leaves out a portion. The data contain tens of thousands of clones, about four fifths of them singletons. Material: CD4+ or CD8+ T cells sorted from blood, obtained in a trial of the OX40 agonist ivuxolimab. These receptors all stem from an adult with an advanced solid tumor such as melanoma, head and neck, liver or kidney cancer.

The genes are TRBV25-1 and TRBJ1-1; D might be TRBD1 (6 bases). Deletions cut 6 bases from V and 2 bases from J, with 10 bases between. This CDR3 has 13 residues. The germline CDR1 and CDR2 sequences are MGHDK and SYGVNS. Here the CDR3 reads CASRRTENTEAFF. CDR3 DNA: TGTGCCAGCAGGAGGACAGAAAACACTGAAGCTTTCTTT.

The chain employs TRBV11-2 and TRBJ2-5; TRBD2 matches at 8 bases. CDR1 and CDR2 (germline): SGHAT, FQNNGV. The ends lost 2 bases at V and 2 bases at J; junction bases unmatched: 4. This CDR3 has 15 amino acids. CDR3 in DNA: TGTGCCAGCAGCTTACTTGGGACTAGTCAAGAGACCCAGTACTTC. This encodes CASSLLGTSQETQYF.

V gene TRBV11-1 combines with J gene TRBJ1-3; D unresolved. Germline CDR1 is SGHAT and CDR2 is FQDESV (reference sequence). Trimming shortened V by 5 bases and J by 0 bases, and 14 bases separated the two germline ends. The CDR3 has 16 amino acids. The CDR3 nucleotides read TGTGCCAGCAGCCCCCACCGGGTTACCTCTGGAAACACCATATATTTT. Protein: CASSPHRVTSGNTIYF. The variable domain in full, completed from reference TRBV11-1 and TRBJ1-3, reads EAEVAQSPRYKITEKSQAVAFWCDPISGHATLYWYRQILGQGPELLVQFQDESVVDDSQLPKDRFSAERLKGVDSTLKIQPAELGDSAMYLCASSPHRVTSGNTIYFGEGSWLTVV.

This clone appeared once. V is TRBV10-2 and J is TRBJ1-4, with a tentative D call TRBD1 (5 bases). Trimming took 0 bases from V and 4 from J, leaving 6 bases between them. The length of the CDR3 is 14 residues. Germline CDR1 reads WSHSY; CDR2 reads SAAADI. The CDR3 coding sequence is TGCGCCAGCAGTGAGTCGGGGCTTAATGAAAAACTGTTTTTT. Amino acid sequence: CASSESGLNEKLFF.

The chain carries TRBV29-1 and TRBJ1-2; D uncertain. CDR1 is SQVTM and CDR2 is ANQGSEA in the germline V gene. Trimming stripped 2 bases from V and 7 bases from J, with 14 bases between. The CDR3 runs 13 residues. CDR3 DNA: TGCAGCGTTGAAAGCGGTTCGCCCCGTGGCTACACCTTC. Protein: CSVESGSPRGYTF.

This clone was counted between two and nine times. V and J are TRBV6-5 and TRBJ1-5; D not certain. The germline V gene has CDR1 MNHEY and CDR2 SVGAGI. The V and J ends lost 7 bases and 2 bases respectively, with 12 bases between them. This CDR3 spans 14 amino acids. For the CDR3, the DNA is TGTGCCAGCACCCGCGCGCCAGGCAATCAGCCCCAGCATTTT. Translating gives CASTRAPGNQPQHF.

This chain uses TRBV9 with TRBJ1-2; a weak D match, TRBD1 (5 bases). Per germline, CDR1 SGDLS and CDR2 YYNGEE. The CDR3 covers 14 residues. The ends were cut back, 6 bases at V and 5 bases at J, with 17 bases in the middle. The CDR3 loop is CASNPGSGGYGYTF. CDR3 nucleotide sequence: TGTGCCAGCAACCCGGGTAGTGGGGGGTATGGCTACACCTTC. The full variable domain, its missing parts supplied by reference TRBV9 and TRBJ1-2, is DSGVTQTPKHLITATGQRVTLRCSPRSGDLSVYWYQQSLDQGLQFLIQYYNGEERAKGNILERFSAQQFPDLHSELNLSSLELGDSALYFCASNPGSGGYGYTFGSGTRLTVV.

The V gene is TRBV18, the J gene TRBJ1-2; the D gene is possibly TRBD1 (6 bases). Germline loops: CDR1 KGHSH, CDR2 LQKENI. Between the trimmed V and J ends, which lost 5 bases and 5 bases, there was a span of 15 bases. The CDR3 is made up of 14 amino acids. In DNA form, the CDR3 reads TGTGCCAGCTCATCCAAGGGGGATTATTATGGCTACACCTTC. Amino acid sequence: CASSSKGDYYGYTF.

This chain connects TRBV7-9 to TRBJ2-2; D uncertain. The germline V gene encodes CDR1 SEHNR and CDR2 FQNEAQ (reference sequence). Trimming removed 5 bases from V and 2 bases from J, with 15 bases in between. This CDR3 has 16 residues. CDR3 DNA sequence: TGTGCCAGCAGCGCCTTGGGCAGAGCTAACACCGGGGAGCTGTTTTTT. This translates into CASSALGRANTGELFF.

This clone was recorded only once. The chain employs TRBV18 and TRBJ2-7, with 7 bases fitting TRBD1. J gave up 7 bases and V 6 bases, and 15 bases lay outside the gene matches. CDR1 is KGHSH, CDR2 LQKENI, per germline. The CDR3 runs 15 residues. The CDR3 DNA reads TGTGCCAGCTCCCCGGGACAGACCAGCGTCAGGGAGCAGTACTTC. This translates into CASSPGQTSVREQYF.

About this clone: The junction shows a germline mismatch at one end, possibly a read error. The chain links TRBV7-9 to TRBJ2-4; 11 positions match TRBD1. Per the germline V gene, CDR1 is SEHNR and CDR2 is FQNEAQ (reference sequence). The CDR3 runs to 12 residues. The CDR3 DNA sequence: TGTGCCAGCAGCTCAGGACAGGGGGCTTCTCTTTTC. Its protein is CASSSGQGASLF.

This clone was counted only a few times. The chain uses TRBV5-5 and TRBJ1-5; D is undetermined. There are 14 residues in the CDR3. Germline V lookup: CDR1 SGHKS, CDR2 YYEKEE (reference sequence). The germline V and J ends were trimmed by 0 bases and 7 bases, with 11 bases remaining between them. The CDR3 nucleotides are TGTGCCAGCAGCTTGGAGGGCTCGGGGCAGCCCCAGCATTTT. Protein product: CASSLEGSGQPQHF.

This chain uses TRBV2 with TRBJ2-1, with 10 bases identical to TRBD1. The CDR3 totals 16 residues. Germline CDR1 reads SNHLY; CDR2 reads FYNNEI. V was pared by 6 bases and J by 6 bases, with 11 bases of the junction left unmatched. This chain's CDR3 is CASSHPGTGVFNEQFF. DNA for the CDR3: TGTGCCAGCAGCCACCCCGGGACAGGGGTTTTCAATGAGCAGTTCTTC.

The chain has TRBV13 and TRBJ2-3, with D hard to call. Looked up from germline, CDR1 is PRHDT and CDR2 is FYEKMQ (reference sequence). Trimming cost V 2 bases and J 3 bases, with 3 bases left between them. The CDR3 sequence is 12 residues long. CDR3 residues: CASSLQTDTQYF. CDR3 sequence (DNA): TGTGCCAGCAGCTTACAGACAGATACGCAGTATTTT.

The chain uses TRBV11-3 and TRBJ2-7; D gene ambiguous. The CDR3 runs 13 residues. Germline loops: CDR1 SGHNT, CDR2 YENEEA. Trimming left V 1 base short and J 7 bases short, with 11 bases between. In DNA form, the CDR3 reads TGTGCCAGCAGCTTAGCCTCCGGGTGGGAGCAGTACTTC. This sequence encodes CASSLASGWEQYF. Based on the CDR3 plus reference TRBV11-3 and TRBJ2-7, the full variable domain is EAGVVQSPRYKIIEKKQPVAFWCNPISGHNTLYWYLQNLGQGPELLIRYENEEAVDDSQLPKDRFSAERLKGVDSTLKIQPAELGDSAVYLCASSLASGWEQYFGPGTRLTVT.

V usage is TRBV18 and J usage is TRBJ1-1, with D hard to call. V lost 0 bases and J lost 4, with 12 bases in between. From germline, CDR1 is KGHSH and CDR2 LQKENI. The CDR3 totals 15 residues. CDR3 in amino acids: CASSPPYVSGTEAFF. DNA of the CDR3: TGTGCCAGCTCACCACCGTATGTCTCGGGCACTGAAGCTTTCTTT.

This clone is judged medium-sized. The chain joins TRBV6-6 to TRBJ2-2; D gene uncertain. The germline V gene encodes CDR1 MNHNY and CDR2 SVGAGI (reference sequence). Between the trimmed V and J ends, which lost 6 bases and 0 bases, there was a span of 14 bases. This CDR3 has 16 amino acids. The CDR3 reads CASRTGRPPNTGELFF. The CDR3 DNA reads TGTGCCAGCAGAACCGGACGGCCCCCGAACACCGGGGAGCTGTTTTTT.

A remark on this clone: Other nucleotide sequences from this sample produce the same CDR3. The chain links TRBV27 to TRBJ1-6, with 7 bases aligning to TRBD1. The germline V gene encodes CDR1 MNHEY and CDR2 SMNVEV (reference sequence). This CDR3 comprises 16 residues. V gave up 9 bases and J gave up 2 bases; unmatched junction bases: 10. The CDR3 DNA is TGTGCCAGTAGTCTCAGACAGGGTACCTATAATTCACCCCTCCACTTT. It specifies CASSLRQGTYNSPLHF.